The clone carrying this T cell receptor beta chain has more than one count but fewer than ten. The sample comes from a study of blood T cell repertoires in COVID-19. Study overall: Researchers got acute and convalescent COVID-19 samples from the United States, Italy and Spain. T cells, B-cell-depleted T cells, or PBMCs provided the cDNA or gDNA that served as material.

Trimming stripped 2 bases from V and 2 bases from J, with 12 bases between. Germline CDR1 SQVTM, CDR2 ANQGSEA. The length of the CDR3 is 14 residues. The assay was immunoSEQ multiplex PCR, and TCRdb's table has in-frame clones only and misses some. The profile shows around 58,000 clones, approximately 90% of them singletons. The genes are TRBV29-1 and TRBJ1-2, with D possibly matching TRBD1 (6 bases). The sample comprised peripheral blood. The sequence derives from a woman aged 55-69 years with active or convalescent COVID-19. CDR3 protein: CSVELFRGNYGYTF. In nucleotides, the CDR3 is TGCAGCGTTGAATTATTCAGGGGAAACTATGGCTACACCTTC.